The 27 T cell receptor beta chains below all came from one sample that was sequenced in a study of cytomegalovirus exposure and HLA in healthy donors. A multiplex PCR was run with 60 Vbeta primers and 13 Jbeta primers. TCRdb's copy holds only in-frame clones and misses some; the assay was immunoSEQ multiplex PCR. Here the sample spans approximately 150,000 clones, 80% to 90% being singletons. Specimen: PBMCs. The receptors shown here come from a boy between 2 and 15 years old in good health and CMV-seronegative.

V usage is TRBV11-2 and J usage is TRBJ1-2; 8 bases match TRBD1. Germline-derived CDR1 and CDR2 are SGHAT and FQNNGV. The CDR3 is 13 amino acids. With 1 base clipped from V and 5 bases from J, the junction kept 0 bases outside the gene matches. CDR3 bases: TGTGCCAGCAGCTTAGGGACAGGGTATGGCTACACCTTC. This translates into CASSLGTGYGYTF.

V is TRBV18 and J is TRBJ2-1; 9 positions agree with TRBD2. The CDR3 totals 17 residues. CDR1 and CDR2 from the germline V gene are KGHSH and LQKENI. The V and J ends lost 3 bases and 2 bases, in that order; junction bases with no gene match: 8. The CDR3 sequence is CASSPFAGGLPYNEQFF. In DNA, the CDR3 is TGTGCCAGCTCACCGTTCGCGGGAGGGTTACCCTACAATGAGCAGTTCTTC.

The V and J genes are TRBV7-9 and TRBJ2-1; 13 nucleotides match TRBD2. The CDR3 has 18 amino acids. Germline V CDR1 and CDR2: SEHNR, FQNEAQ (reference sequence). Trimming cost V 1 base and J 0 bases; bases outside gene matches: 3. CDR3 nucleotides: TGTGCCAGCAGCTTAGGGGGACTAGCGGGACTCTCCTACAATGAGCAGTTCTTC. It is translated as CASSLGGLAGLSYNEQFF.

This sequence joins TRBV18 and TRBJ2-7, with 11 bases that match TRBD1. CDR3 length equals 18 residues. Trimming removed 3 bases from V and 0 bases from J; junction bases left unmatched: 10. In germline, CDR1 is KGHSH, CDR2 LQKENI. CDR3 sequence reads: CASSPLSGTGGTSYEQYF. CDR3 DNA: TGTGCCAGCTCACCTCTTTCGGGGACAGGGGGAACCTCCTACGAGCAGTACTTC. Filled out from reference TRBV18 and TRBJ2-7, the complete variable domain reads NAGVMQNPRHLVRRRGQEARLRCSPMKGHSHVYWYRQLPEEGLKFMVYLQKENIIDESGMPKERFSAEFPKEGPSILRIQQVVRGDSAAYFCASSPLSGTGGTSYEQYFGPGTRLTVT.

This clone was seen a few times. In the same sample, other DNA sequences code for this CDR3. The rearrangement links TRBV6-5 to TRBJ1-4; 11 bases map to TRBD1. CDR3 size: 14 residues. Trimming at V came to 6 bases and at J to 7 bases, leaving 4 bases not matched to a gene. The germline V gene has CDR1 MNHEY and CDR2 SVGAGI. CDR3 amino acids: CASSLGQGVEKLFF. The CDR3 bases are TGTGCCAGCAGCTTGGGACAGGGGGTTGAAAAACTGTTTTTT.

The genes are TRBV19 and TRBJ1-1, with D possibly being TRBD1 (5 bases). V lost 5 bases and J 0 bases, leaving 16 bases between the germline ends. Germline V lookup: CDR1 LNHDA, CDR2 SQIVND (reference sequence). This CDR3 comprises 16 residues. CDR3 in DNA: TGTGCCAGTAGTCCACCCGGGGGGGGGTTGAACACTGAAGCTTTCTTT. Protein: CASSPPGGGLNTEAFF.

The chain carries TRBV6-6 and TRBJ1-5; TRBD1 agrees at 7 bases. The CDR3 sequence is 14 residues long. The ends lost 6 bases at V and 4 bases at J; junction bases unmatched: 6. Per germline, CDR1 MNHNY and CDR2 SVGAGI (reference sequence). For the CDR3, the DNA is TGTGCCAGCAGGACAGGGAATGGGAATCAGCCCCAGCATTTT. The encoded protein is CASRTGNGNQPQHF.

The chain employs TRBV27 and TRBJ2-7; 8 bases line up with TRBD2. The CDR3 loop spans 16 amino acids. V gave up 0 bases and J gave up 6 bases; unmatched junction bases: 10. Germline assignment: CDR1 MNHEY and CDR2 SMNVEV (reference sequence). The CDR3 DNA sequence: TGTGCCAGCAGTTTATCGCAGCGGTTAGCGGGACCCGAGCAGTACTTC. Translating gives CASSLSQRLAGPEQYF.

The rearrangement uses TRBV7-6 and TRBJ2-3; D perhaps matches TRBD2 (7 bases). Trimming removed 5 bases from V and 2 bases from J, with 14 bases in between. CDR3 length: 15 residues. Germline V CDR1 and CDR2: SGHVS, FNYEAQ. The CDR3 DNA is TGTGCCAGCAGCACTCCGGCGGGGGCCACAGATACGCAGTATTTT. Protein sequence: CASSTPAGATDTQYF.

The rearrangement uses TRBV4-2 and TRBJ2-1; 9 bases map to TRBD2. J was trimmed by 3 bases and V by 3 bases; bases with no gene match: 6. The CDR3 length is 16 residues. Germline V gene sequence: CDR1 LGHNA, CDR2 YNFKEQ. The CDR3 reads CASSHPGLAFYNEQFF. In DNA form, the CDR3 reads TGTGCCAGCAGCCATCCTGGACTAGCGTTCTACAATGAGCAGTTCTTC.

CDR3 loop: CASRSDSNQPQHF. CDR3 bases: TGTGCCAGCAGGTCGGACAGTAATCAGCCCCAGCATTTT. V usage is TRBV7-2 and J usage is TRBJ1-5; possibly TRBD1 for D (6 bases). This CDR3 has 13 amino acids. Germline lookup yields CDR1 SGHTA and CDR2 FQGNSA. V dropped 6 bases and J dropped 4 bases, with 10 bases sitting between them.

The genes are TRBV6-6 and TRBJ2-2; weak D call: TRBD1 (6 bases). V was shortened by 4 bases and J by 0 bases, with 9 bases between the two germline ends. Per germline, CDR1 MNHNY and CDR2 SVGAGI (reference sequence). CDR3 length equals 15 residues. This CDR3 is CASSLGGSNTGELFF. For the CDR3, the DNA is TGTGCCAGCAGTTTAGGGGGTTCGAACACCGGGGAGCTGTTTTTT.

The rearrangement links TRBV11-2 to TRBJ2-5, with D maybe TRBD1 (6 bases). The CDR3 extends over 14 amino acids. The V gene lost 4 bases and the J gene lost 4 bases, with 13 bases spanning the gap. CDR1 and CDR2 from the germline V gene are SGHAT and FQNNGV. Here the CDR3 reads CASSSWTDRETQYF. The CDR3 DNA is TGTGCCAGCAGCTCTTGGACAGACCGAGAGACCCAGTACTTC.

The chain's CDR3 is CASSLAGQGASGELFF. CDR3 nucleotides: TGTGCCAGCAGCTTAGCCGGACAGGGGGCCTCCGGGGAGCTGTTTTTT. The chain recombines TRBV7-3 with TRBJ2-2; TRBD1 agrees at 11 bases. The CDR3 is made up of 16 amino acids. J gave up 6 bases and V 2 bases, and 5 bases lay outside the gene matches. Germline V gene sequence: CDR1 SGHTA, CDR2 FQGTGA.

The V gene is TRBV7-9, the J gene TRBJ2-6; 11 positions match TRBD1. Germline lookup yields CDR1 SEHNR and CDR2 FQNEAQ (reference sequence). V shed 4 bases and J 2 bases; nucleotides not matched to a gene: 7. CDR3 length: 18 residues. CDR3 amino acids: CASSSAGTGGAGANVLTF. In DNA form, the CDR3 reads TGTGCCAGCAGCTCGGCCGGGACAGGGGGGGCTGGGGCCAACGTCCTGACTTTC.

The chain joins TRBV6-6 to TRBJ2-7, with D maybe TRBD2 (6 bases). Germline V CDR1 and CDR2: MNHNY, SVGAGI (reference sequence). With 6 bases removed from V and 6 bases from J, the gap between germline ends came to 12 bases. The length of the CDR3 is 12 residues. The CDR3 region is CASSTSGFEQYF. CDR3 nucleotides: TGTGCCAGCAGCACCAGCGGGTTCGAGCAGTACTTC.

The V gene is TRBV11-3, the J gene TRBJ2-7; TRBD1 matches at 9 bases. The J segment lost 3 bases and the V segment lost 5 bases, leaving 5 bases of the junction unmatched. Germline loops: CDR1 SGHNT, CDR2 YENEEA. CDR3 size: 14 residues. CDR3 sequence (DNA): TGTGCCAGCAGCCCGACAGGGGGTATCTACGAGCAGTACTTC. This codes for CASSPTGGIYEQYF.

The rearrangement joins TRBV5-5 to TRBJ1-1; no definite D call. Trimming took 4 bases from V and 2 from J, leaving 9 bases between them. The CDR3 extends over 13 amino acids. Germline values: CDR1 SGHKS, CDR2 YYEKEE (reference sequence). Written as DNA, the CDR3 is TGTGCCAGCAGCCCCCAGTCCAACACTGAAGCTTTCTTT. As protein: CASSPQSNTEAFF.

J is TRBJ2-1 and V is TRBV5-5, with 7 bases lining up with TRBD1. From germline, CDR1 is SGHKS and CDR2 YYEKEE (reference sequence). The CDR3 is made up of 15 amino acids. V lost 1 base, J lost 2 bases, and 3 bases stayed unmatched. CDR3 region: CASSLLQGPYNEQFF. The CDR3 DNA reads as TGTGCCAGCAGCTTGTTACAGGGGCCCTACAATGAGCAGTTCTTC.

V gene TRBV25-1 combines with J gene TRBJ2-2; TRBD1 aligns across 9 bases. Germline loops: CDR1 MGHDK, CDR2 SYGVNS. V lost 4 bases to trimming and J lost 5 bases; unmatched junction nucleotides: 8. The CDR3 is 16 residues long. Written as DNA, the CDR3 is TGTGCCAGCAGTGGGACGGACAGGGGCATAACCGGGGAGCTGTTTTTT. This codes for CASSGTDRGITGELFF.

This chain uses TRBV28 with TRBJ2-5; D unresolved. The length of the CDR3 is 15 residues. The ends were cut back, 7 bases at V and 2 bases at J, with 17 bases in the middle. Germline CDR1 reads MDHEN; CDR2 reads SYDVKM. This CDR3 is CASTLGQVEQETQYF. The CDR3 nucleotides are TGTGCCAGCACCTTGGGTCAGGTTGAACAAGAGACCCAGTACTTC.

CDR3 bases: TGTGCCACCAGCTTCAGCGGGAGGGTGGAAGATACGCAGTATTTT. Protein: CATSFSGRVEDTQYF. V gene TRBV15 combines with J gene TRBJ2-3; 10 bases agree with TRBD2. The V gene's germline CDR1 is LNHNV and CDR2 YYDKDF (reference sequence). V dropped 5 bases and J dropped 5; count of bases not matched to a gene: 7. There are 15 residues in the CDR3. Variable domain in full (rest from reference TRBV15 and TRBJ2-3): DAMVIQNPRYQVTQFGKPVTLSCSQTLNHNVMYWYQQKSSQAPKLLFHYYDKDFNNEADTPDNFQSRRPNTSFCFLDIRSPGLGDTAMYLCATSFSGRVEDTQYFGPGTRLTVL.

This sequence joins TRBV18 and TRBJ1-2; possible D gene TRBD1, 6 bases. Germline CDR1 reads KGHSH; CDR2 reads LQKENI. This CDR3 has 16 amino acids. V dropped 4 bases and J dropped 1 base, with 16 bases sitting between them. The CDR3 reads CASSLGTTVLNYGYTF. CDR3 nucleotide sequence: TGTGCCAGCTCACTAGGGACAACAGTGCTTAACTATGGCTACACCTTC.

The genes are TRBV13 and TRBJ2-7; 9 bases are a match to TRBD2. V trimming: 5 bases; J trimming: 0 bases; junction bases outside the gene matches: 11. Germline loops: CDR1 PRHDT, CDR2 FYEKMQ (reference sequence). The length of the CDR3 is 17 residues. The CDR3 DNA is TGTGCCAGCAGCCCCGGAACCAGCGGGGGGCGCTCCTACGAGCAGTACTTC. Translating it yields CASSPGTSGGRSYEQYF.

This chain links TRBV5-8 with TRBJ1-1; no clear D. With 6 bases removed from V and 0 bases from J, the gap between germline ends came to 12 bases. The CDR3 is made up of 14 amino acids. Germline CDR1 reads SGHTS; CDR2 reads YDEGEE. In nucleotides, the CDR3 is TGTGCCAGCACGATTAAGGGAGTGAACACTGAAGCTTTCTTT. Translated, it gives CASTIKGVNTEAFF.

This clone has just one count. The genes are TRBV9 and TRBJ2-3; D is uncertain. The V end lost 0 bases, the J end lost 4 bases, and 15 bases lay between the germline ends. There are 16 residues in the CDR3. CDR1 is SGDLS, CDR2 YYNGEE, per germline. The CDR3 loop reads CASSVDRNPRADTQYF. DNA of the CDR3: TGTGCCAGCAGCGTAGACCGAAACCCCCGGGCAGATACGCAGTATTTT. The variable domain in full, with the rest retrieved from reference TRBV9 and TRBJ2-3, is DSGVTQTPKHLITATGQRVTLRCSPRSGDLSVYWYQQSLDQGLQFLIQYYNGEERAKGNILERFSAQQFPDLHSELNLSSLELGDSALYFCASSVDRNPRADTQYFGPGTRLTVL.

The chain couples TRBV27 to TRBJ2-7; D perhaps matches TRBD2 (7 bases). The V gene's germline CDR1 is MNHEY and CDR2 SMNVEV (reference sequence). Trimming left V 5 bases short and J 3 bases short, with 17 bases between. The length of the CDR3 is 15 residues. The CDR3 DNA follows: TGTGCCAGCAGTCCTATCCAGGGGAGGGACTACGAGCAGTACTTC. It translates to CASSPIQGRDYEQYF.